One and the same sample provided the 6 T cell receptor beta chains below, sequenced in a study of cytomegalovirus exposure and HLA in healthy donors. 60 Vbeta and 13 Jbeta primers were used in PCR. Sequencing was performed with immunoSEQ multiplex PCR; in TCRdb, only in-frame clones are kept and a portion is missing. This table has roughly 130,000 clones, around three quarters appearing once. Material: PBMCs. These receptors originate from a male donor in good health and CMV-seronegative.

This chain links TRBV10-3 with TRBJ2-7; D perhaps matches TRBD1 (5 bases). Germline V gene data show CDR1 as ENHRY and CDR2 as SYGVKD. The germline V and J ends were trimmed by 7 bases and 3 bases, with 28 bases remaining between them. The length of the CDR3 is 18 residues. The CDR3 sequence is CAITPGVRGHPDNYEQYF. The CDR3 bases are TGTGCCATCACCCCTGGGGTCCGTGGGCATCCGGACAACTACGAGCAGTACTTC.

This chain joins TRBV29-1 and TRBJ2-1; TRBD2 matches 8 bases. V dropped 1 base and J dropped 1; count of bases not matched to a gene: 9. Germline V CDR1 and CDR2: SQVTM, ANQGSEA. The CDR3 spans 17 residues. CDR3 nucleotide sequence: TGCAGCGTTGAAGGACGAAGCGGGAGTGGGTCCTACAATGAGCAGTTCTTC. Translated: CSVEGRSGSGSYNEQFF.

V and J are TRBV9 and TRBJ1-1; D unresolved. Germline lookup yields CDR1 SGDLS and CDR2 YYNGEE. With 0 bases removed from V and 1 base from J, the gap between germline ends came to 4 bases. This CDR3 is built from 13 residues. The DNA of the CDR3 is TGTGCCAGCAGCGTAGGCGCGAACACTGAAGCTTTCTTT. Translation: CASSVGANTEAFF.

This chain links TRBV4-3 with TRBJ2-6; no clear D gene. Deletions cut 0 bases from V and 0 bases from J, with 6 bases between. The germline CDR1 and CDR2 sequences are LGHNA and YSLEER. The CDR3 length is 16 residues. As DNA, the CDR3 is TGCGCCAGCAGCCAAGATCTCAGCTCTGGGGCCAACGTCCTGACTTTC. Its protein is CASSQDLSSGANVLTF.

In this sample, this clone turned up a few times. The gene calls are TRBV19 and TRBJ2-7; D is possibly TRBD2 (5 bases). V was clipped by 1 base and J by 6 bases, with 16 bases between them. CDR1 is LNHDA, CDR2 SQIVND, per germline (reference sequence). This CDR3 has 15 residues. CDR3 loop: CASSIGRVLGAEQYF. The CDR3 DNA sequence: TGTGCCAGTAGTATAGGGAGAGTCTTGGGAGCCGAGCAGTACTTC.

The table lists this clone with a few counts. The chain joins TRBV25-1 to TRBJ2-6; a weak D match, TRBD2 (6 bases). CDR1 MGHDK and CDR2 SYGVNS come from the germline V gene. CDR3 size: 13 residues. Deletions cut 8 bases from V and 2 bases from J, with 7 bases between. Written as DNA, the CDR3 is TGTGCCAGCGGGACTCCTGGGGCCAACGTCCTGACTTTC. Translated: CASGTPGANVLTF. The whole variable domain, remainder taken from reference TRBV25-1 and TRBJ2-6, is EADIYQTPRYLVIGTGKKITLECSQTMGHDKMYWYQQDPGMELHLIHYSYGVNSTEKGDLSSESTVSRIRTEHFPLTLESARPSHTSQYLCASGTPGANVLTFGAGSRLTVL.